This TCR beta chain was captured in a study of cytomegalovirus exposure and HLA in healthy donors. Each donor's status was that of a healthy bone marrow donor. This clone was detected a few times. V trimming: 2 bases; J trimming: 8 bases; junction bases outside the gene matches: 14. There are 18 residues in the CDR3. Germline lookup yields CDR1 MNHNS and CDR2 SASEGT. Amplification used 60 Vbeta primers and 13 Jbeta primers. Assay used: immunoSEQ multiplex PCR; TCRdb lists only in-frame clones, some missing. The data contain tens of thousands of clones, 35% to 55% of them singletons. The chain uses TRBV6-1 and TRBJ2-2, with TRBD1 matching over 10 bases. Sequenced material: PBMCs. This clonotype originated in a woman in her 50s in good health and CMV-seronegative. The CDR3 DNA is TGTGCCAGCAGTGAACGTCTCCGGGACAGGGGACCCATGGGGGAGCTGTTTTTT. The encoded protein is CASSERLRDRGPMGELFF.